The source of this T cell receptor beta chain is a study of blood T cell repertoires in COVID-19. Seattle cases were enrolled at active infection and followed longitudinally. In its sample, this clone was seen a few times. Source study methods: For nucleated cells, counts were estimated from reference gene primer amplification. Method: immunoSEQ multiplex PCR; TCRdb's copy keeps in-frame clones and lacks some. That table furnishes V, J and clone size, whereas the DNA furnished D and trimming. Here the sample spans a few hundred thousand clones, roughly 84% being singletons. With 6 bases removed from V and 7 bases from J, the gap between germline ends came to 13 bases. The CDR3 sequence is 13 residues long. Germline assignment: CDR1 MNHEY and CDR2 SVGAGI.

The sequenced sample consisted of peripheral blood. V is TRBV6-5 and J is TRBJ2-4; a possible D gene is TRBD1 (6 bases). The TCR was taken from a human donor with COVID-19, enrolled during active disease. The donor label of this sample is uncertain. This CDR3 reads CASRQQGWNIQYF. The CDR3 DNA reads TGTGCCAGCAGGCAACAGGGTTGGAACATTCAGTACTTC.